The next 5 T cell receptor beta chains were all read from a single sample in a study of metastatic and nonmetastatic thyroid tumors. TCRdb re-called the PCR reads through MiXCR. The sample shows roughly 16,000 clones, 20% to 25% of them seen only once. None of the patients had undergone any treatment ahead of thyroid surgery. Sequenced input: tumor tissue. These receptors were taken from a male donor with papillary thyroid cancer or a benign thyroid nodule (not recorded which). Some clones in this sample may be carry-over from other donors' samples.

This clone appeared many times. The CDR3 protein is CASSQEYRGRQTF. DNA of the CDR3: TGTGCCAGCAGCCAAGAATATAGGGGACGTCAGACCTTC. V usage is TRBV3-1 and J usage is TRBJ1-2, with D perhaps TRBD1 (5 bases). There are 13 residues in the CDR3. Trimming pared 0 bases from V and 14 bases from J, leaving 16 bases between. The germline CDR1 and CDR2 sequences are LGHDT and YNNKEL (reference sequence).

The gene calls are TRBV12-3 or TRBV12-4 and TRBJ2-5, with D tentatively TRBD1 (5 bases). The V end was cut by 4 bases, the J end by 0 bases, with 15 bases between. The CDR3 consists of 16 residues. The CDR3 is CASSSKQAEYQETQYF. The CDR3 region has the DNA TGTGCCAGCAGTTCTAAACAGGCGGAGTACCAAGAGACCCAGTACTTC.

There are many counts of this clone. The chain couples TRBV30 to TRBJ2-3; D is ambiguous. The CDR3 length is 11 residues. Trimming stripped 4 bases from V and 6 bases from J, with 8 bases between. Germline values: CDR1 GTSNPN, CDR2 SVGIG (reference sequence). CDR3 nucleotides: TGTGCCTGGAAGAACGGTGATACGCAGTATTTT. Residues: CAWKNGDTQYF. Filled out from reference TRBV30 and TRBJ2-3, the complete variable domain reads SQTIHQWPATLVQPVGSPLSLECTVEGTSNPNLYWYRQAAGRGLQLLFYSVGIGQISSEVPQNLSASRPQDRQFILSSKKLLLSDSGFYLCAWKNGDTQYFGPGTRLTVL.

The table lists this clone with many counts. The CDR3 loop is CASREWDENTEAFF. DNA for the CDR3: TGTGCCAGCAGGGAATGGGACGAAAACACTGAAGCTTTCTTT. V is TRBV2 and J is TRBJ1-1; a weak D match, TRBD1 (5 bases). The CDR3 spans 14 residues. Germline V gives CDR1 SNHLY, CDR2 FYNNEI. V was pared by 6 bases and J by 2 bases, with 13 bases between.

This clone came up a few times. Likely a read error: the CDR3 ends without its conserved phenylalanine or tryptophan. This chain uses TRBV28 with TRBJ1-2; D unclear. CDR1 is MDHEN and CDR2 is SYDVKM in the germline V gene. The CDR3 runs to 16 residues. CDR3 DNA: TGTGCCATCAGTTTGCCCCTTTGGCCTACGGGCGATGGCTACACCTCC. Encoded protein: CAISLPLWPTGDGYTS.